These 28 T cell receptor beta chains were all obtained from the same sample, sequenced in a study of T-cell memory formation after mild COVID-19. One entry per CDR3 protein results from TCRdb running MiXCR on the 5' RACE reads. Here the sample spans 200,000 to 300,000 distinct CDR3 sequences, 16% being singletons. The specimen was PBMCs or a T cell subset sorted from them (not recorded which). The source is a man between 18 and 29 years old who had mild COVID-19 (a few samples of this study predate the infection). Cell type and time point are not known.

This clonotype has ten or more counts. The chain combines TRBV10-3 with TRBJ2-1; 8 bases fit TRBD2. Per germline, CDR1 ENHRY and CDR2 SYGVKD. The CDR3 sequence is 16 residues long. Trimming took 10 bases from V and 7 from J; bases not matched to a gene: 18. CDR3 bases: TGTGCCACCAGCCCGGGGGGGCCAGTCGTACGGAATGAGCAGTTCTTC. Amino acids: CATSPGGPVVRNEQFF.

The chain recombines TRBV4-1 with TRBJ2-7; the match to TRBD1 covers 8 bases. Per the germline V gene, CDR1 is MGHRA and CDR2 is YSYEKL. This CDR3 is 14 amino acids long. V trimming: 4 bases; J trimming: 5 bases; junction bases outside the gene matches: 7. In DNA form, the CDR3 reads TGCGCCAGCAGCCCTTCGCGGACAGGGAACGAGCAGTACTTC. Its translation is CASSPSRTGNEQYF.

The CDR3 is CASSAAGLADGEQFF. The CDR3 region has the DNA TGTGCCAGCAGCGCTGCAGGACTAGCGGACGGTGAGCAGTTCTTC. The J gene is TRBJ2-1, the V gene TRBV7-8; 10 bases are shared with TRBD2. The V gene end was trimmed by 5 bases and the J gene end by 9 bases; junction bases not matched to a gene: 10. The CDR3 is 15 amino acids. CDR1 SGHVS and CDR2 FQNEAQ come from the germline V gene.

The chain has TRBV24-1 and TRBJ2-1; D remains unclear. The V gene lost 5 bases and the J gene lost 8 bases, with 9 bases spanning the gap. This CDR3 spans 12 amino acids. Germline V gene sequence: CDR1 KGHDR, CDR2 SFDVKD. The CDR3: CATSGLRHEQFF. In DNA, the CDR3 is TGTGCCACCAGTGGTCTGCGGCATGAGCAGTTCTTC.

This clonotype was counted between two and nine times. This chain connects TRBV24-1 to TRBJ1-1, with no clear D. Germline V gene sequence: CDR1 KGHDR, CDR2 SFDVKD. The CDR3 is 13 amino acids. V lost 5 bases and J lost 6, with 12 bases in between. The CDR3 DNA reads as TGTGCCACCAGTGCGGAATCGGGCGCTGAAGCTTTCTTT. Protein product: CATSAESGAEAFF.

The rearrangement uses TRBV7-9 and TRBJ2-1; D is unresolved. The length of the CDR3 is 14 residues. The V gene's germline CDR1 is SEHNR and CDR2 FQNEAQ (reference sequence). Trimming removed 1 base from V and 10 bases from J, with 14 bases in between. The CDR3, as DNA: TGTGCCAGCAGCTTAGGAGAGATATGGGGAGAGCAGTTCTTC. The encoded protein is CASSLGEIWGEQFF.

The J gene is TRBJ1-2, the V gene TRBV5-1, with 9 positions matching TRBD1. The J segment lost 3 bases and the V segment lost 3 bases, leaving 6 bases of the junction unmatched. From germline, CDR1 is SGHRS and CDR2 YFSETQ. CDR3 length: 15 amino acids. CDR3: CASSSEGQGHYGYTF. DNA of the CDR3: TGCGCCAGCAGCTCGGAGGGACAGGGACACTATGGCTACACCTTC.

This rearrangement joins TRBV5-1 to TRBJ2-6; D is undetermined. This CDR3 is built from 16 residues. Trimming shortened V by 4 bases and J by 1 base, and 12 bases separated the two germline ends. The germline gives CDR1 SGHRS, CDR2 YFSETQ. The CDR3 nucleotides read TGCGCCAGCAGCATGCGGTTGGATTCTGGGGCCAACGTCCTGACTTTC. Translation: CASSMRLDSGANVLTF. Looking up the rest from reference TRBV5-1 and TRBJ2-6 gives the full variable domain: KAGVTQTPRYLIKTRGQQVTLSCSPISGHRSVSWYQQTPGQGLQFLFEYFSETQRNKGNFPGRFSGRQFSNSRSEMNVSTLELGDSALYLCASSMRLDSGANVLTFGAGSRLTVL.

The V call is TRBV20-1, the J call TRBJ1-2; D remains unclear. CDR3 length: 11 amino acids. Germline assignment: CDR1 DFQATT and CDR2 SNEGSKA (reference sequence). The germline V and J ends were trimmed by 6 bases and 7 bases, with 12 bases remaining between them. The chain's CDR3 is CSAIRPAGYTF. The CDR3 DNA follows: TGCAGTGCGATTCGTCCTGCTGGCTACACCTTC.

The chain links TRBV9 to TRBJ2-7; 7 bases are a match to TRBD1. V was pared by 3 bases and J by 1 base, with 10 bases of the junction left unmatched. Germline CDR1 reads SGDLS; CDR2 reads YYNGEE. This CDR3 has 16 residues. In DNA, the CDR3 is TGTGCCAGCAGCGAGCTGCCGGGACAGTCGTCCTACGAGCAGTACTTC. Its translation: CASSELPGQSSYEQYF.

The table lists this clonotype with many counts. The J gene is TRBJ1-2, the V gene TRBV6-6; D unresolved. CDR1 and CDR2 (germline): MNHNY, SVGAGI (reference sequence). V was shortened by 6 bases and J by 4 bases, with 21 bases between the two germline ends. The CDR3 extends over 16 amino acids. CDR3 coding DNA: TGTGCCAGCAGGGGCCCTTCCGCTAGCTTGCTCTATGGCTACACCTTC. Residues: CASRGPSASLLYGYTF.

This clonotype occurred a few times. This chain connects TRBV12-3 or TRBV12-4 to TRBJ1-5; maybe TRBD1 (5 bases). The CDR3 has 14 amino acids. With 6 bases removed from V and 6 bases from J, the gap between germline ends came to 15 bases. The CDR3 is CASSNIPGGQPQHF. The CDR3 bases are TGTGCCAGCAGCAACATCCCTGGGGGTCAGCCCCAGCATTTT.

The chain links TRBV4-1 to TRBJ2-1; D may be TRBD1 or TRBD2 (5 bases each). Germline loops: CDR1 MGHRA, CDR2 YSYEKL. V was shortened by 1 base and J by 5 bases, with 15 bases between the two germline ends. This CDR3 contains 16 residues. The CDR3 reads CASSQVPSRGDNEQFF. In nucleotides, the CDR3 is TGCGCCAGCAGCCAAGTCCCTAGCAGAGGGGACAATGAGCAGTTCTTC.

The CDR3 DNA sequence: TGCGCCAGCAGCCAAGACTGGAGGGCGGGAAAAGATACGCAGTATTTT. Translation gives CASSQDWRAGKDTQYF. The chain couples TRBV4-3 to TRBJ2-3, with a tentative D call TRBD2 (6 bases). The CDR3 consists of 16 residues. Trimming stripped 0 bases from V and 5 bases from J, with 15 bases between. Germline V gene lookup returns CDR1 LGHNA and CDR2 YSLEER.

This clonotype was found a few times. The chain links TRBV24-1 to TRBJ2-1; D not certain. The germline V gene encodes CDR1 KGHDR and CDR2 SFDVKD. The V end lost 7 bases, the J end lost 1 base, and 13 bases lay between the germline ends. The CDR3 spans 15 residues. The CDR3 bases are TGTGCCACCAGGAGCACACCCCCTTCCTACAATGAGCAGTTCTTC. It codes for CATRSTPPSYNEQFF.

This chain joins TRBV9 and TRBJ1-1, with 10 bases that match TRBD1. J was trimmed by 2 bases and V by 3 bases; bases with no gene match: 10. The CDR3 has 17 residues. The V gene's germline CDR1 is SGDLS and CDR2 YYNGEE. Here the CDR3 reads CASSGTPGTGVNTEAFF. The DNA of the CDR3 is TGTGCCAGCAGCGGGACCCCCGGGACAGGGGTAAACACTGAAGCTTTCTTT.

This clonotype was recorded a few times. V gene TRBV21-1 combines with J gene TRBJ2-1; the tabulated D call, TRBD2, remains unverified against the DNA. TRBV21-1 is annotated as a pseudogene. The CDR3 is 15 residues long. The CDR3, as DNA: TGTGCCAGCAGCAAAGGTCTAGCAAAGAGGCATGAGCAGTTCTTC. Translated, it gives CASSKGLAKRHEQFF.

This clonotype turned up a few times. The chain recombines TRBV16 with TRBJ1-3; D call uncertain. V dropped 8 bases and J dropped 7 bases, with 18 bases sitting between them. The germline V gene encodes CDR1 KGHSY and CDR2 FQNENV. CDR3 length: 14 amino acids. CDR3 protein: CASSGGSTSNTIYF. The CDR3 DNA reads TGTGCCAGCTCCGGCGGGTCGACTTCGAACACCATATATTTT.

The gene calls are TRBV11-2 and TRBJ2-3, with a possible D match to TRBD1 (7 bases). Germline V gene data show CDR1 as SGHAT and CDR2 as FQNNGV. V dropped 11 bases and J dropped 3 bases, with 15 bases sitting between them. This CDR3 is built from 13 residues. The CDR3 sequence is CAGQALATDTQYF. In DNA form, the CDR3 reads TGTGCCGGACAGGCGCTAGCGACAGATACGCAGTATTTT.

This clonotype was seen at least ten times. The chain employs TRBV6-5 and TRBJ2-7; 8 positions match TRBD1. The CDR3 totals 13 residues. The trim removed 7 bases at V and 2 bases at J, leaving 4 bases unmatched. CDR1 and CDR2 (germline): MNHEY, SVGAGI. CDR3 sequence: CASNLQGAYEQYF. The DNA of the CDR3 is TGTGCCAGCAACTTACAGGGGGCCTACGAGCAGTACTTC.

The V call is TRBV20-1, the J call TRBJ1-4; maybe TRBD1 (5 bases). Germline assignment: CDR1 DFQATT and CDR2 SNEGSKA (reference sequence). The CDR3 runs 15 residues. V was cut by 7 bases and J by 5 bases, with 20 bases left in between. CDR3 bases: TGCAGTGGTACCGACCACGGGGCGGGAAATGAAAAACTGTTTTTT. Its translation is CSGTDHGAGNEKLFF.

V is TRBV7-9 and J is TRBJ1-1; the D is unclear. Trimming shortened V by 3 bases and J by 6 bases, and 8 bases separated the two germline ends. This CDR3 spans 12 amino acids. Germline assignment: CDR1 SEHNR and CDR2 FQNEAQ (reference sequence). In nucleotides, the CDR3 is TGTGCCAGCAGCTTCGGAGGGTCTGAAGCTTTCTTT. This translates into CASSFGGSEAFF.

This clonotype has ten or more counts. The chain is built from TRBV20-1 and TRBJ2-1, with D possibly matching TRBD1 (6 bases). CDR3 size: 12 residues. Germline CDR1 DFQATT, CDR2 SNEGSKA (reference sequence). The V end lost 4 bases, the J end lost 5 bases, and 9 bases lay between the germline ends. CDR3: CSANGQNNEQFF. The CDR3 DNA sequence: TGCAGTGCTAATGGACAGAACAATGAGCAGTTCTTC.

This chain links TRBV12-3 or TRBV12-4 with TRBJ2-5; D not resolved. V gave up 4 bases and J gave up 7 bases, with 13 bases separating them. This CDR3 region has 13 residues. The CDR3 nucleotides read TGTGCCAGCAGTTCTGCCGGGTATGGGACCCAGTACTTC. It specifies CASSSAGYGTQYF.

This clonotype was counted a few times. The rearrangement joins TRBV12-3 or TRBV12-4 to TRBJ2-7, with 7 bases lining up with TRBD1. J lost 5 bases, V lost 6 bases, and 10 bases had no gene match. This CDR3 has 14 residues. CDR3: CASSLGPGQDEQYF. CDR3 sequence (DNA): TGTGCCAGCAGCCTAGGCCCCGGACAGGACGAGCAGTACTTC.

The genes are TRBV7-2 and TRBJ2-3; 12 nucleotides agree with TRBD2. The CDR3 runs to 16 residues. Unmatched junction bases numbered 4, after V lost 1 base and J lost 5 bases. CDR1 SGHTA and CDR2 FQGNSA come from the germline V gene. As DNA, the CDR3 is TGTGCCAGCAGCTTAGGACTAGCGGGGGACGGAGATACGCAGTATTTT. Translated: CASSLGLAGDGDTQYF.

This clonotype showed up just a few times. The CDR3 nucleotides read TGCGCCAGCAGCCAAGATTGGGCAGGGGGACAGCCCCAGCATTTT. The encoded protein is CASSQDWAGGQPQHF. The chain combines TRBV4-3 with TRBJ1-5, with 7 bases aligning to TRBD1. This CDR3 is 15 amino acids long. CDR1 LGHNA and CDR2 YSLEER come from the germline V gene. Trimming at V came to 0 bases and at J to 7 bases, leaving 6 bases not matched to a gene.

This sequence joins TRBV18 and TRBJ1-1; possibly TRBD1 for D (6 bases). Trimming cost V 2 bases and J 4 bases, with 14 bases left between them. The CDR3 runs to 15 residues. Germline V gene data show CDR1 as KGHSH and CDR2 as LQKENI. The CDR3 loop reads CASSPWGAIGTEAFF. CDR3 bases: TGTGCCAGCTCACCATGGGGGGCGATTGGCACTGAAGCTTTCTTT.